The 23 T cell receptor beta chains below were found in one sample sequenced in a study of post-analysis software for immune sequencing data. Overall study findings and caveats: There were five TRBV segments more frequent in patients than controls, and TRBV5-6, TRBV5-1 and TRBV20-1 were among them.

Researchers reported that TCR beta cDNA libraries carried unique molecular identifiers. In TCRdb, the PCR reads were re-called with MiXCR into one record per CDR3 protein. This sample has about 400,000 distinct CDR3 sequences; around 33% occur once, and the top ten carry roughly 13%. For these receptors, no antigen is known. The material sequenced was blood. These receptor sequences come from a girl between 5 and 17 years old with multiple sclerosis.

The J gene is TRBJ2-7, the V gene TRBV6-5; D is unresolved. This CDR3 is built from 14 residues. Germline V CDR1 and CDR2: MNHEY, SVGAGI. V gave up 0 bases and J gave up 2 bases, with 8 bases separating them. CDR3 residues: CASSYSGAPYEQYF. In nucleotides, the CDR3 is TGTGCCAGCAGTTACTCAGGCGCTCCCTACGAGCAGTACTTC.

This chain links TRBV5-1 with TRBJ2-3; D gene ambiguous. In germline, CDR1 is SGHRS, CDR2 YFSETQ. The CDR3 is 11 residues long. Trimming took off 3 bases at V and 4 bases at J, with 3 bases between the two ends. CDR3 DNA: TGCGCCAGCAGCTGGGCAGATACGCAGTATTTT. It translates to CASSWADTQYF.

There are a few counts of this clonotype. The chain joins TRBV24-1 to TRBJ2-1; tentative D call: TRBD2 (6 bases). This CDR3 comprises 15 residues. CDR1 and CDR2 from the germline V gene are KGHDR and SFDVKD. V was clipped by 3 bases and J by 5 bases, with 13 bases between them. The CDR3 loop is CATSDLRGNDNEQFF. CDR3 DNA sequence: TGTGCCACCAGTGATCTGCGGGGAAACGACAATGAGCAGTTCTTC.

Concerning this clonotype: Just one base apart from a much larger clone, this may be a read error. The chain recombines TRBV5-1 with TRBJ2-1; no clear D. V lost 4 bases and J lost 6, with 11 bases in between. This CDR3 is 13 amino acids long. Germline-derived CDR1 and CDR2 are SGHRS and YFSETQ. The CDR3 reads CASSGRDCNEQFF. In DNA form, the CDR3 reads TGCGCCAGCAGCGGAAGAGACTGCAATGAGCAGTTCTTC. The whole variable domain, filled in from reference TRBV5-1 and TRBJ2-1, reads KAGVTQTPRYLIKTRGQQVTLSCSPISGHRSVSWYQQTPGQGLQFLFEYFSETQRNKGNFPGRFSGRQFSNSRSEMNVSTLELGDSALYLCASSGRDCNEQFFGPGTRLTVL.

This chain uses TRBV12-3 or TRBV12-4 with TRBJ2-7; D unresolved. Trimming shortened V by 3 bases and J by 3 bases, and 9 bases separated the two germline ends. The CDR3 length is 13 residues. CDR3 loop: CASSFAAVYEQYF. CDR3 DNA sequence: TGTGCCAGCAGTTTCGCGGCAGTCTACGAGCAGTACTTC.

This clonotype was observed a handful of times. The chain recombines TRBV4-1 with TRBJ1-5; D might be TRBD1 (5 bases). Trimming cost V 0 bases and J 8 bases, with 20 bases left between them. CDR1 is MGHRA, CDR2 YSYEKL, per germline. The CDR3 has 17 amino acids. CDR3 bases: TGCGCCAGCAGCCAAGATCTCATCCCGACAGACAGAAAGCCCCAGCATTTT. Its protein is CASSQDLIPTDRKPQHF.

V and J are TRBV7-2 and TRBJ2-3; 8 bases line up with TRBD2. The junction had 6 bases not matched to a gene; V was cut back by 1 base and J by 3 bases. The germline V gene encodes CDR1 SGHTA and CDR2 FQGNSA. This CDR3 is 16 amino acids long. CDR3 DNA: TGTGCCAGCAGCTTAGTTGCGGGGGGTTTAACAGATACGCAGTATTTT. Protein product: CASSLVAGGLTDTQYF.

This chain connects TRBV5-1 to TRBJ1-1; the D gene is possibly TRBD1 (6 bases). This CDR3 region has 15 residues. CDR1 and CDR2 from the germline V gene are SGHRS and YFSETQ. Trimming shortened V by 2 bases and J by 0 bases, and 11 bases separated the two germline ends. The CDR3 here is CASSLPGALNTEAFF. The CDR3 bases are TGCGCCAGCAGCTTACCAGGGGCGTTGAACACTGAAGCTTTCTTT.

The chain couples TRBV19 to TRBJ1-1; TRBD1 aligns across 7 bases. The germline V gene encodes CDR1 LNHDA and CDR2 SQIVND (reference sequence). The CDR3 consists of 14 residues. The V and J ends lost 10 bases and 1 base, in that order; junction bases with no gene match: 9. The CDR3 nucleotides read TGTGCCACCAAAACCCGGACAGGGAACACTGAAGCTTTCTTT. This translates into CATKTRTGNTEAFF.

The CDR3 is CASSQDPLDGYEQYF. The CDR3 region has the DNA TGCGCCAGCAGCCAAGATCCGTTGGACGGCTACGAGCAGTACTTC. The rearrangement joins TRBV4-3 to TRBJ2-7, with D hard to call. The CDR3 spans 15 residues. The V end was cut by 0 bases, the J end by 3 bases, with 12 bases between. Germline assignment: CDR1 LGHNA and CDR2 YSLEER.

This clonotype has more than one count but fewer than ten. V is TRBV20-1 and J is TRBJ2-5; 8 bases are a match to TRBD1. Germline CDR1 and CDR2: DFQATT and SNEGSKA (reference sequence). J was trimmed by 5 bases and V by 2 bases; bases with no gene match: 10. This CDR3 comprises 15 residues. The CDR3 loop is CSARWTGRSEETQYF. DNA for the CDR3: TGCAGTGCTAGATGGACAGGGAGGTCCGAGGAGACCCAGTACTTC.

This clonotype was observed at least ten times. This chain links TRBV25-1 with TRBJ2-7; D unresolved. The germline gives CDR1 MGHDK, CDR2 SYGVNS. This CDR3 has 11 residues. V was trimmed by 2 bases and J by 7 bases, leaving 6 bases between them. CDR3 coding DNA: TGTGCCAGCAGTGAAGTAGGGGAGCAGTACTTC. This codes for CASSEVGEQYF.

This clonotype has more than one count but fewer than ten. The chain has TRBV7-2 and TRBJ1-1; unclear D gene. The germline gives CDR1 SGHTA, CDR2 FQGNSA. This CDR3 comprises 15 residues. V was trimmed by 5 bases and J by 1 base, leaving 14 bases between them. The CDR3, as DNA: TGTGCCAGCAGCCGGCCGGGAGGGTCGAACACTGAAGCTTTCTTT. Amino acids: CASSRPGGSNTEAFF.

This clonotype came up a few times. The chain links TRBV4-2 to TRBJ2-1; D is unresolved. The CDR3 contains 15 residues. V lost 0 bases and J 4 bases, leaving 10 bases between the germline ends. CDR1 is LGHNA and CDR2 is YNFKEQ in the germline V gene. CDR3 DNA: TGTGCCAGCAGCCAAGATCGGTCAGGTTACAATGAGCAGTTCTTC. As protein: CASSQDRSGYNEQFF.

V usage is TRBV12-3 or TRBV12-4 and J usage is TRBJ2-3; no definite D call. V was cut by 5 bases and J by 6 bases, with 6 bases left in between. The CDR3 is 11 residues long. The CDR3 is CASSQRDTQYF. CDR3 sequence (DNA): TGTGCCAGCAGTCAGAGGGATACGCAGTATTTT.

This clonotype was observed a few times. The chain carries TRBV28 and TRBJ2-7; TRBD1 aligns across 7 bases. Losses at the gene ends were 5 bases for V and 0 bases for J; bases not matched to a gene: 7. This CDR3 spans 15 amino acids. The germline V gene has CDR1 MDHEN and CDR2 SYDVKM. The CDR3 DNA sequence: TGTGCCAGCAGTACCACCGGGACAGCCTCCTACGAGCAGTACTTC. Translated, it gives CASSTTGTASYEQYF.

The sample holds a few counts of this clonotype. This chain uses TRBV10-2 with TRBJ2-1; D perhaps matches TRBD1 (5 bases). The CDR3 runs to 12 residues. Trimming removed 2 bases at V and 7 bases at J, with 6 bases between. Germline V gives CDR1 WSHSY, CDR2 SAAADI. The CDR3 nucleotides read TGCGCCAGCAGTGAGAAGGGGAATGAGCAGTTCTTC. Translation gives CASSEKGNEQFF.

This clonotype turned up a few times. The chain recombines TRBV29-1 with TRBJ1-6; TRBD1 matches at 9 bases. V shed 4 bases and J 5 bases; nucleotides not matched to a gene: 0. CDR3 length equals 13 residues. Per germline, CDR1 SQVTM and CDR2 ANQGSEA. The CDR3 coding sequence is TGCAGCGTTGGACAGGGGGATAATTCACCCCTCCACTTT. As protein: CSVGQGDNSPLHF. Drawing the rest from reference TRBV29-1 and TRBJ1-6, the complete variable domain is SAVISQKPSRDICQRGTSLTIQCQVDSQVTMMFWYRQQPGQSLTLIATANQGSEATYESGFVIDKFPISRPNLTFSTLTVSNMSPEDSSIYLCSVGQGDNSPLHFGNGTRLTVT.

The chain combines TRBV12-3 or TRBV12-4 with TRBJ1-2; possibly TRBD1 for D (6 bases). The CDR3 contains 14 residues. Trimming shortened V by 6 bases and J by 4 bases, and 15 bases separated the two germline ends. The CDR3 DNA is TGTGCCAGCAGCCCTGGGGGCAGGGCCTATGGCTACACCTTC. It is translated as CASSPGGRAYGYTF.

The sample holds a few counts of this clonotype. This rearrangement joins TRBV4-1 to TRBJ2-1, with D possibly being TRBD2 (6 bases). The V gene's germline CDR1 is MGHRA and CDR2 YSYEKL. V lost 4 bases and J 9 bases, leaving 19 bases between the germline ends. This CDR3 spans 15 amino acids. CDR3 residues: CASSRRAGRNPEQFF. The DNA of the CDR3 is TGCGCCAGCAGCCGTCGGGCGGGGCGAAATCCTGAGCAGTTCTTC.

The CDR3 sequence is CSALLGEQFF. In DNA, the CDR3 is TGCAGTGCTCTATTGGGGGAGCAGTTCTTC. The chain couples TRBV20-1 to TRBJ2-1; D not resolved. There are 10 residues in the CDR3. V shed 5 bases and J shed 10 bases, with 9 bases lying between them. The germline CDR1 and CDR2 sequences are DFQATT and SNEGSKA (reference sequence).

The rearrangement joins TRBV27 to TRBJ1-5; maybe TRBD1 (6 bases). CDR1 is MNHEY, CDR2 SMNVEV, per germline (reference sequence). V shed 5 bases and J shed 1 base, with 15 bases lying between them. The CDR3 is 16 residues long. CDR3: CASSTLQGMSNQPQHF. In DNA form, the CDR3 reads TGTGCCAGCAGTACATTACAGGGCATGAGCAATCAGCCCCAGCATTTT.

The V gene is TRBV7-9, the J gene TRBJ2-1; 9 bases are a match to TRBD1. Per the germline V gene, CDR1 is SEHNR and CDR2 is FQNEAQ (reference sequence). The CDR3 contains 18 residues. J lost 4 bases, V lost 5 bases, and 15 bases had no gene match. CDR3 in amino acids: CASSPPQMGQGRYNEQFF. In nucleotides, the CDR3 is TGTGCCAGCAGCCCTCCCCAAATGGGACAGGGTAGGTACAATGAGCAGTTCTTC.